The rows below give T cell receptor beta chains drawn from one sample of a study of T cell changes during pregnancy in multiple sclerosis. Profiled with immunoSEQ multiplex PCR; TCRdb holds only in-frame clones, not every one. The repertoire holds 95,000 to 100,000 clones, with about 91% as singletons. The material sequenced was peripheral blood, taken in the second trimester of pregnancy. The receptors were sampled from a female donor with multiple sclerosis, enrolled in a pregnancy study. Both conserved end residues are part of each CDR3.

J,V,length,CDR3
TRBJ1-1,TRBV6-5,15,CASTLAGRGNTEAFF
TRBJ2-7,TRBV5-6,12,CASRRDTYEQYF
TRBJ1-1,TRBV11-2,15,CASISTGQSNTEAFF
TRBJ2-7,TRBV6-5,15,CASRWSSGSVNEQYF
TRBJ1-1,TRBV20-1,11,CSARGPIEAFF
TRBJ2-1,TRBV11-2,14,CASSSGTRFNEQFF
TRBJ1-2,TRBV6-6,13,CASSSRGAALGTF
TRBJ1-1,TRBV28,12,CASSDFDSEAFF
TRBJ2-3,TRBV19,17,CASSTFWTSESTDTQYF
TRBJ1-1,TRBV29-1,13,CSVTAGEGTEAFF
TRBJ2-7,TRBV29-1,11,CSANDRDEQYF
TRBJ2-7,TRBV5-6,14,CASSFSGHSYEQYF
TRBJ2-2,TRBV7-3,16,CASSRGTSGNTGELFF
TRBJ2-5,TRBV5-1,15,CASRQEVILSETQYF
TRBJ2-7,TRBV5-8,14,CASSVGTGGDEQYF
TRBJ1-5,TRBV15,16,CATSREADRANQPQHF
TRBJ2-3,TRBV11-3,15,CASSLAGSSTDTQYF
TRBJ2-3,TRBV7-2,18,CASSLVGSGGQRTDTQYF
TRBJ2-5,TRBV28,14,CASSFTGTGETQYF
TRBJ1-5,TRBV10-3,15,CAISDVQGSNQPQHF
TRBJ1-5,TRBV2,15,CASRDRRGGNQPQHF
TRBJ2-3,TRBV19,15,CASNILAGSTDTQYF
TRBJ1-1,TRBV4-3,13,CASSQAGNTEAFF
TRBJ2-7,TRBV7-8,14,CASSLQTGTHEQYF
TRBJ2-3,TRBV15,16,CATSRRPGTSGDTQYF
TRBJ2-1,TRBV6-5,15,CASSLDRGAYNEQFF
TRBJ2-1,TRBV7-8,17,CASSSPLAVTSYNEQFF
TRBJ2-7,TRBV4-2,15,CASSQLRGTGYEQYF
TRBJ1-2,TRBV7-9,15,CASSLISSTGQGYTF
TRBJ2-1,TRBV25-1,13,CASRGPQYNEQFF
TRBJ2-1,TRBV5-1,15,CASSRQDRVFNEQFF
TRBJ2-2,TRBV4-1,15,CASSQDSGSTGELFF
TRBJ2-7,TRBV4-2,12,CASSQPPDEQYF
TRBJ2-7,TRBV6-6,13,CASRLSLSYEQYF
TRBJ2-3,TRBV6-1,15,CASTKLGGAADTQYF
TRBJ1-2,TRBV11-2,19,CASSLKPGQGGPRDYGYTF
TRBJ1-3,TRBV28,10,CASSQVGIYF